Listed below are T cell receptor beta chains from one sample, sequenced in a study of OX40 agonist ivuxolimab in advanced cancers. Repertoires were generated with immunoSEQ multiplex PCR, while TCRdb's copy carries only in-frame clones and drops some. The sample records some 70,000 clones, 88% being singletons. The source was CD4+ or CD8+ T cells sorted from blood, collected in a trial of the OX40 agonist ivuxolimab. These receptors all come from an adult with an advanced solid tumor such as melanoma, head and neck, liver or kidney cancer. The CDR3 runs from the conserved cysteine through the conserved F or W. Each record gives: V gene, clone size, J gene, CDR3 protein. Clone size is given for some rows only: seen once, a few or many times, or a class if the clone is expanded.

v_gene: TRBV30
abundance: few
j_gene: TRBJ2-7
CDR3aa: CAWSPGLRTYEQYF

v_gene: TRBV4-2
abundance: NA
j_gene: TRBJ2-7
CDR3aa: CASSQGHEQYF

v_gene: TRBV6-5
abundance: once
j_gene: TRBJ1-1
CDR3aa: CACRQGGSSTEAFF

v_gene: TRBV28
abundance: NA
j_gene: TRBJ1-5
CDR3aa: CASSPTGESNRPQHF

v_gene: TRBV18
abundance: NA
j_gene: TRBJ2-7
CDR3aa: CASSPSGSREYEQYF

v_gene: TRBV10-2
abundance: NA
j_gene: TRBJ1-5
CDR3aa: CASSALTGNQPQHF

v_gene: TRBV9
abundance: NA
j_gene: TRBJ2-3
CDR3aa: CASSVVGPGLGADTQYF

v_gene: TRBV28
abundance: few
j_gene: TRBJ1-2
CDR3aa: CASSPTVYYGYTF

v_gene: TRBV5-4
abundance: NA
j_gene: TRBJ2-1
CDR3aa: CASSLGAGLEGEQFF

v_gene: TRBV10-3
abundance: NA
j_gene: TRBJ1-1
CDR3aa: CAISESEGRDRLEAFF

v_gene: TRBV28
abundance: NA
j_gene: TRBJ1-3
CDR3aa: CASRPPGQGTGNTIYF

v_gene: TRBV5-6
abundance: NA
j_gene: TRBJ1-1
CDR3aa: CASSYGTGGSGVNTEAFF

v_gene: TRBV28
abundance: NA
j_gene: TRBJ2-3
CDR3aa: CASSLGIRSSTDTQYF

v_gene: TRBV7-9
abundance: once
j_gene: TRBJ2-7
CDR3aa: CASSLGSMSAYEQYF

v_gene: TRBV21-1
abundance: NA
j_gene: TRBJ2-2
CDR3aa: CASCETGTGGDSDTGELFF

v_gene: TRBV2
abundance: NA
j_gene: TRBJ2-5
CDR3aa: CASSEAREGPGTQYF

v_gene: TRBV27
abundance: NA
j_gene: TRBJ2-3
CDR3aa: CASSFYPGQKRYTQYF

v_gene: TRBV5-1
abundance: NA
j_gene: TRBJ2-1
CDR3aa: CASSLATGHKTDEQFF

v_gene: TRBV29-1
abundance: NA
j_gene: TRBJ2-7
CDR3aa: CSVVHWTGGEQYF

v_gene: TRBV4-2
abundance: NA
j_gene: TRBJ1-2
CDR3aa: CASSQAPGPRNYGYTF

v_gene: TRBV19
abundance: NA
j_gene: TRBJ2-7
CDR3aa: CASSPGPNSYEQYF

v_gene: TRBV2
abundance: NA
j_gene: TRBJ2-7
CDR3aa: CASRGTASYEQYF

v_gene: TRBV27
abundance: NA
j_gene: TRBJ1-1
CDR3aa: CASSSRSPSGTEAFF

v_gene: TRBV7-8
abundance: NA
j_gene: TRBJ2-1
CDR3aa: CASSLVLTSVMNEQFF

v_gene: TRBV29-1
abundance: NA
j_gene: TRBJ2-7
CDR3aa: CSVKGRDYGIYEQYF

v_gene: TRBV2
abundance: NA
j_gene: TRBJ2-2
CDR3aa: CASSRTNSGWGNTGELFF

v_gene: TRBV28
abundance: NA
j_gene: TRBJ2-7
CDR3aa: CASRRRHRTHAVEQYF

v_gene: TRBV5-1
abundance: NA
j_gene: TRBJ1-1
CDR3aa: CASSFQGTNTEAFF

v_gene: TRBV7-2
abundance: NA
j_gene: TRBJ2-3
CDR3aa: CASSSSGGGGIAQYF

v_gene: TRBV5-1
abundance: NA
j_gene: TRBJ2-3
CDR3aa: CASVLASGSTDTQYF

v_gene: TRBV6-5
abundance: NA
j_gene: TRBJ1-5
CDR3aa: CASRKDRVNNQPQHF

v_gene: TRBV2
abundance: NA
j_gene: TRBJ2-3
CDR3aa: CASSPQGRGSDTQYF

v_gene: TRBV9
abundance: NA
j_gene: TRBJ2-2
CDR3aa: CASERGGSLTGTGELFF

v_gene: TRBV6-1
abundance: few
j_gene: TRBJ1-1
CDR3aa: CASTDRRNTEAFF

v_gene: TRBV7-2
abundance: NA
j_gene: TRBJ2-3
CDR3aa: CASSLRRPNGADTQYF

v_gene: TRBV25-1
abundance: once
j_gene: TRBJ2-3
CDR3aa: CASRGSTDTQYF

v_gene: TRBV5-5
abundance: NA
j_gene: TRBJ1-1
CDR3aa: CASSPGDRLMNTEAFF

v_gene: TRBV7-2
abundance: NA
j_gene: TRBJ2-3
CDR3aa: CASSLSRGRSTDTQYF

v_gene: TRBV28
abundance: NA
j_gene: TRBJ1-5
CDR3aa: CASRPVLHQPQHF

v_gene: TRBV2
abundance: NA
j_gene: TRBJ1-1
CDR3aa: CATRQGLTEAFF

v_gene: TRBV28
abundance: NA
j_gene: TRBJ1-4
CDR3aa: CASTLGGRNEKLFF

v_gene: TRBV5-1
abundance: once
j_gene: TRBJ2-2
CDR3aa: CASSPGGTGGRTGELFF

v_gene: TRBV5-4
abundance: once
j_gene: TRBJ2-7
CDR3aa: CASSLASGSPSYEQYF

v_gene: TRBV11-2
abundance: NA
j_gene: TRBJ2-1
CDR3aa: CASSQNNEQFF

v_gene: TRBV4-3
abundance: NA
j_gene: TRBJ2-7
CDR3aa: CATSPLGHHSYEQYF

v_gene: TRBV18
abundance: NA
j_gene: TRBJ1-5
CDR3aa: CASSPMTGVRPQHF

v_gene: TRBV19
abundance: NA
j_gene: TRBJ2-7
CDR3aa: CASSDWDGTYEQYF

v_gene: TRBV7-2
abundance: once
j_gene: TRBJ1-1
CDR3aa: CASSSQRLNTEAFF

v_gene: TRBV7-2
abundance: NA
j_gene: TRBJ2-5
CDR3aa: CASSLIGRVGETQYF

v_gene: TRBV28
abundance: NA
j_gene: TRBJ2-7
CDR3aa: CASRWGQVRSYEQYF

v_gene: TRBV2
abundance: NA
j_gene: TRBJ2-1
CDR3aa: CAGNRGLLWSSYNEQFF

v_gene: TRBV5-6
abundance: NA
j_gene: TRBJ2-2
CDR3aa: CASSFSRAGKGTGELFF

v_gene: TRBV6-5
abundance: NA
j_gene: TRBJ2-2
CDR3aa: CASSSGGTGELFF

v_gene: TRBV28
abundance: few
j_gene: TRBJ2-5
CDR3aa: CASSSGQAEETQYF

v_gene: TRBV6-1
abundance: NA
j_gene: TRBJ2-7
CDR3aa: CASSWIRDISYEQYF

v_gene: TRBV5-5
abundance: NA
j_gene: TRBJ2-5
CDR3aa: CASSLRSDRIETQYF

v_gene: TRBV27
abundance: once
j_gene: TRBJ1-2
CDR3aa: CASRHRDRNYGYTF

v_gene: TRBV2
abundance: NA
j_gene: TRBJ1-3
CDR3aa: CAILRQGANTIYF

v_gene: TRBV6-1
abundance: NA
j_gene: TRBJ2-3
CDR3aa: CASSEARPAGGPRGTQYF

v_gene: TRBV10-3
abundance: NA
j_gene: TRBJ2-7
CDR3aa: CAISGNSYEQYF